The source of this T cell receptor (beta chain) is a study of blood T cells in healthy people across ages. This CDR3 contains 15 residues. Germline V gene sequence: CDR1 MDHEN, CDR2 SYDVKM. Combining a sample-barcoded 5' primer with a J-beta primer mix, a second PCR ran for roughly 7 to 12 cycles. TCRdb re-analysed the 5' RACE reads in MiXCR, keeping a single row per CDR3 protein. Found here are 1,300,000 or so distinct CDR3 sequences, 55% to 75% of them singletons; the top ten hold more than 6%. This clonotype appeared once. The sequencing sample was made of blood. This sequence originates from a man between 18 and 35 years old in good health. The chain employs TRBV28 and TRBJ2-5; no reliable D call. The J call may be wrong; the DNA end is better matched by TRBJ2-7. The CDR3 reads CASTDISSPLHEQYF. The CDR3 DNA reads as TGTGCCAGCACCGATATTAGCTCCCCCCTCCACGAGCAGTACTTC.